A selection of T cell receptor beta chains follows, all from one sample in a study of blood T cell repertoires in COVID-19. TCRdb's copy holds only in-frame clones and misses some; the assay was immunoSEQ multiplex PCR. The table includes around 260,000 clones, over 75% detected once. Sequencing was carried out using peripheral blood. The receptor source for this set is a woman aged 50 to 65 with acute or convalescent COVID-19. Each CDR3 is given with its conserved first and last residue. Each record gives: V gene, D gene, J gene, clone size, CDR3 DNA, CDR3 protein. D genes are given only for firm matches. Only some rows state a clone size, as once, few, many or a class for expanded clones.

TRBV29-1,TRBD1,TRBJ1-1,NA,TGCAGCGTTTTGGACAGGCCTATGAACACTGAAGCTTTCTTT,CSVLDRPMNTEAFF
TRBV19,TRBD1,TRBJ2-2,NA,TGTGCCAGTAGGGGGACAGGGAAAGTGAGCGGGGAGCTGTTTTTT,CASRGTGKVSGELFF
TRBV28,TRBD1,TRBJ2-7,NA,TGTGCCAGCAGTTTATACCACAGTCTCCAGGGGGACGAGCAGTACTTC,CASSLYHSLQGDEQYF
TRBV11-3,NA,TRBJ2-7,NA,TGTGCCAGCAGCTTAGTCGGAGGCTCCGAGCAGTACTTC,CASSLVGGSEQYF
TRBV27,NA,TRBJ1-6,NA,TGTGCCAGCAGTTTGTTAAGGAGTTATAATTCACCCCTCCACTTT,CASSLLRSYNSPLHF
TRBV30,NA,TRBJ1-6,NA,TGTGCCTGGGCAGGACAAGTCTATAATTCACCCCTCCACTTT,CAWAGQVYNSPLHF
TRBV7-2,NA,TRBJ2-7,NA,TGTGCCAGCAGCCCCGCTCGTACCTCGGGTTACGAGCAGTACTTC,CASSPARTSGYEQYF
TRBV6-4,TRBD1,TRBJ2-7,few,TGTGCCAGCACTAGAGGGGGCGCAGGGGGCGCCTACGAGCAGTACTTC,CASTRGGAGGAYEQYF
TRBV9,TRBD2,TRBJ2-7,NA,TGTGCCAGCAGCGAGCTAGCGGGAGGGGGCAACGAGCAGTACTTC,CASSELAGGGNEQYF
TRBV19,NA,TRBJ2-3,NA,TGTGCCAGTAGTATAGGAGGCGGGCCTAGCACAGATACGCAGTATTTT,CASSIGGGPSTDTQYF
TRBV5-1,NA,TRBJ1-5,NA,TGCGCCAGCAGCTTGTATAGCAATCAGCCCCAGCATTTT,CASSLYSNQPQHF
TRBV5-1,NA,TRBJ2-3,NA,TGCGCCAGCGGGCGGGGTAGCACAGATACGCAGTATTTT,CASGRGSTDTQYF
TRBV24-1,TRBD2,TRBJ2-1,NA,TGTGCCACCAGTGACACTAGCGGGGGACTCTCCTACAATGAGCAGTTCTTC,CATSDTSGGLSYNEQFF
TRBV30,NA,TRBJ1-1,NA,TGTGCCTGCGTTGGGGGGGCTGAAGCTTTCTTT,CACVGGAEAFF
TRBV5-5,NA,TRBJ2-1,NA,TGTGCCGTGGGAGGTCGGTCCTACAATGAGCAGTTCTTC,CAVGGRSYNEQFF
TRBV27,NA,TRBJ2-5,NA,TGTGCCAGCAGTTTATGGGTTCGGGGGGAGACCCAGTACTTC,CASSLWVRGETQYF
TRBV30,TRBD1,TRBJ1-1,NA,TGTGCCTGGGGGACAGGGAAGGCTCAGGCTTTCTTT,CAWGTGKAQAFF
TRBV19,NA,TRBJ2-2,NA,TGTGCCAGTAGACGAGGAGGGGGCGGGGCCGGGGAGCTGTTTTTT,CASRRGGGGAGELFF
TRBV19,NA,TRBJ1-3,NA,TGTGCCAGTAACCAAATCAGGGGCACCTCTGGAAACACCATATATTTT,CASNQIRGTSGNTIYF
TRBV3-1/TRBV3-2,TRBD2,TRBJ2-7,NA,TGTGCCAGCAGCCATCGACTAGCGGGAGGGCCTTCCGAGCAGTACTTC,CASSHRLAGGPSEQYF
TRBV18,NA,TRBJ2-4,NA,TGTGCCAGCTCACCACCGGGACACCTAGCCAAAAACATTCAGTACTTC,CASSPPGHLAKNIQYF
TRBV25-1,NA,TRBJ1-2,NA,TGTGCCAGCAGTGGAAACACAGGCATCGACTATGGCTACACCTTC,CASSGNTGIDYGYTF
TRBV4-2,TRBD1,TRBJ2-3,NA,TGTGCCAGCAGCCAAGATATTAGTACAGGGGGCGCAGATACGCAGTATTTT,CASSQDISTGGADTQYF
TRBV9,TRBD2,TRBJ2-5,once,TGTGCCAGCAGCATGGGACTAGCGGGAGCCGGGGAGACCCAGTACTTC,CASSMGLAGAGETQYF
TRBV18,NA,TRBJ2-2,NA,TGTGCCAGCTCACCAGGAGGGCCCCCCGGGGAGCTGTTTTTT,CASSPGGPPGELFF
TRBV18,TRBD2,TRBJ2-7,NA,TGTGCCAGCTCACCGACTAGCGGTTCCTCCTACGAGCAGTACTTC,CASSPTSGSSYEQYF
TRBV5-1,TRBD2,TRBJ2-1,NA,TGCGCCAGCAGCCTAGCGGGAGGGCCCTCCGATGAGCAGTTCTTC,CASSLAGGPSDEQFF
TRBV6-5,TRBD1,TRBJ1-4,NA,TGTGCCAGCAGTTACTCCGGGACAGAAAATGAAAAACTGTTTTTT,CASSYSGTENEKLFF
TRBV9,NA,TRBJ1-1,NA,TGTGCCAGCAGCAGAGACACTGAAGCTTTCTTT,CASSRDTEAFF
TRBV7-8,NA,TRBJ2-1,NA,TGTGCCAGCAGCCCCCAAGGAGGGACGAGTGAGCAGTTCTTC,CASSPQGGTSEQFF
TRBV15,TRBD1,TRBJ2-1,NA,TGTGCCACCAGCAGACTCCGGACAGGGGATTACAATGAGCAGTTCTTC,CATSRLRTGDYNEQFF